The T cell receptor (beta chain) under discussion was sequenced for a study of T cell responses to AZD1222 COVID-19 vaccine. The data were produced by immunoSEQ multiplex PCR, yet TCRdb's version contains in-frame clones alone and is incomplete. The data hold over 100,000 clones, with about 86% observed a single time. The germline CDR1 and CDR2 sequences are LGHNA and YSLEER. This CDR3 is 15 amino acids long. V was cut by 1 base and J by 0 bases, with 8 bases left in between. The clonotype comes from an adult in good health. The material sequenced was peripheral blood, taken on day 0 of AZD1222 vaccination. The chain joins TRBV4-3 to TRBJ2-3; D is unclear. CDR3 region: CASSQGATSTDTQYF. Written as DNA, the CDR3 is TGCGCCAGCAGCCAAGGGGCCACTAGCACAGATACGCAGTATTTT.